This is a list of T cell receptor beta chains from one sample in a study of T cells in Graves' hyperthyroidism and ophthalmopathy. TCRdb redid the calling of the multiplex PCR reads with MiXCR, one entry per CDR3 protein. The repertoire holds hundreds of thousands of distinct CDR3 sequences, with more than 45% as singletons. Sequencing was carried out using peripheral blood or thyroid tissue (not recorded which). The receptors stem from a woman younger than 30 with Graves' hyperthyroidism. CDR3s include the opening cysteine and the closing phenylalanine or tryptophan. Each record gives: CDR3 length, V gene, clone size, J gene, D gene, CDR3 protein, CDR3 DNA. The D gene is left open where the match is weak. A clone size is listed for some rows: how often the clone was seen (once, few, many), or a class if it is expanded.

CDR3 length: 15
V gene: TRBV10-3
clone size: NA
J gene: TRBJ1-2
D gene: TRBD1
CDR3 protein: CAITGGTGVNYGYTF
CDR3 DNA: TGTGCCATCACCGGTGGGACAGGAGTAAACTATGGCTACACCTTC

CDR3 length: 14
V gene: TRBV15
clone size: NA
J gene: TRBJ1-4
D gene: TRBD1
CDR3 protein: CATSRTGIREKLFF
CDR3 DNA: TGTGCCACCAGCAGGACAGGGATACGTGAAAAACTGTTTTTT

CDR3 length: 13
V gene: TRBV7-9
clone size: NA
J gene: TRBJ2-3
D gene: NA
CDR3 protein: CASSLLSTDTQYF
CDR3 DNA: TGTGCCAGCAGCCTCCTTAGCACAGATACGCAGTATTTT

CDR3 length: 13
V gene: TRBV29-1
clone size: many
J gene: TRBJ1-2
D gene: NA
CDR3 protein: CSVEDIAHYGYTF
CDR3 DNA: TGCAGCGTTGAAGATATAGCGCACTATGGCTACACCTTC

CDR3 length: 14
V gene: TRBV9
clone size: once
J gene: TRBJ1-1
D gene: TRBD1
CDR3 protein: CASSVVSGGREAFF
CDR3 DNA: TGTGCCAGCAGCGTAGTTTCAGGGGGCAGGGAAGCTTTCTTT

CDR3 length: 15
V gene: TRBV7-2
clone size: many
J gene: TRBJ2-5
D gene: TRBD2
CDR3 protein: CASSLEGTSGETQYF
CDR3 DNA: TGTGCCAGCAGCTTAGAGGGGACTAGCGGAGAGACCCAGTACTTC

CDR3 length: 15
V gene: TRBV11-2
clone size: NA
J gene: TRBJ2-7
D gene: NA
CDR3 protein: CASSPGRATSYEQYF
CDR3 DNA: TGTGCCAGCAGTCCTGGACGAGCCACTTCCTACGAGCAGTACTTC

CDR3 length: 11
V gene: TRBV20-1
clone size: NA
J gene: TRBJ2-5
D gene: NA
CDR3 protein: CSSLRGETQYF
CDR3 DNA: TGCAGCAGCCTCAGGGGAGAGACCCAGTACTTC

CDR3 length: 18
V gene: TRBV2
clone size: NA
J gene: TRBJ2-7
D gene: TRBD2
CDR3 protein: CASSEGEPPGLALYEQYF
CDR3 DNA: TGTGCCAGCAGTGAGGGGGAGCCCCCGGGACTAGCGCTCTACGAGCAGTACTTC

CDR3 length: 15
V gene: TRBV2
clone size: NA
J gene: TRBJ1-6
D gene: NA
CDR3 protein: CASSSPGQRDSPLHF
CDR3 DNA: TGTGCCAGCAGCTCGCCCGGACAGAGGGATTCACCCCTCCACTTT

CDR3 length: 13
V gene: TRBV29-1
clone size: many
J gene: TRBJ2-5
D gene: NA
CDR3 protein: CSVEGRLIETQYF
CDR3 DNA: TGCAGCGTTGAAGGACGGTTGATCGAGACCCAGTACTTC

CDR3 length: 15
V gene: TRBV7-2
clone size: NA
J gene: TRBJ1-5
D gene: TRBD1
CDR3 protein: CASSFATGAFQPQHF
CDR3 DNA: TGTGCCAGCAGCTTCGCGACAGGGGCTTTTCAGCCCCAGCATTTT

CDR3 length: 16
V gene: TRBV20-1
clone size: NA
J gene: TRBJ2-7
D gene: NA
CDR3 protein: CSATAQQPGSAYEQYF
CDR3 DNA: TGCAGTGCTACCGCTCAGCAACCAGGCTCTGCCTACGAGCAGTACTTC

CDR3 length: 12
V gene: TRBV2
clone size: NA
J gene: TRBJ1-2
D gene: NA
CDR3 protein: CASNSGLYGYTF
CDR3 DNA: TGTGCCAGCAACTCCGGGCTCTATGGCTACACCTTC

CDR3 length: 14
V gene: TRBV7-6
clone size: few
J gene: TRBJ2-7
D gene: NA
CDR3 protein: CASSLRDAFYEQYF
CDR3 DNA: TGTGCCAGCAGCCTCCGGGACGCATTCTACGAGCAGTACTTC

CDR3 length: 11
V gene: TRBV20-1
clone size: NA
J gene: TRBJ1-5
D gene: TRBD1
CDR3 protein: CSAQGGQPQHF
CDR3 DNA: TGCAGTGCTCAGGGGGGTCAGCCCCAGCATTTT

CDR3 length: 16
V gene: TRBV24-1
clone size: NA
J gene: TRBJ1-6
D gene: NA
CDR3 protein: CATSLGGPGRDQPLHF
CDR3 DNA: TGTGCCACCAGTCTGGGGGGCCCAGGACGGGATCAGCCCCTCCACTTT

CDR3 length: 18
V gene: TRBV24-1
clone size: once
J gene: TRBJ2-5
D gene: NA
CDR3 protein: CATSGPGAGDLPQETQYF
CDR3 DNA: TGTGCCACCAGTGGTCCAGGGGCAGGGGACCTACCCCAAGAGACCCAGTACTTC

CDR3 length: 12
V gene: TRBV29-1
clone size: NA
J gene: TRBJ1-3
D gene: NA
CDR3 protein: CSVLTAGNTIYF
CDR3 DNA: TGCAGCGTTCTGACTGCTGGAAACACCATATATTTT

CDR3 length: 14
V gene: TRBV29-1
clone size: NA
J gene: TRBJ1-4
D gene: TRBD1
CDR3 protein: CSAVIGTGNEKLFF
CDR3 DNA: TGCAGCGCTGTGATCGGGACAGGGAATGAAAAACTGTTTTTT

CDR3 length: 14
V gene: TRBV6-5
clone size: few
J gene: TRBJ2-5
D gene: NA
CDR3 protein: CASSPGGSQETQYF
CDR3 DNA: TGTGCCAGCAGTCCTGGGGGCTCCCAAGAGACCCAGTACTTC

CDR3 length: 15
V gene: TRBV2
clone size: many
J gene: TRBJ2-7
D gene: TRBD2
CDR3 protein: CASSEAGLAAYEQYF
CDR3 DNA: TGTGCCAGCAGTGAAGCAGGACTAGCGGCCTACGAGCAGTACTTC

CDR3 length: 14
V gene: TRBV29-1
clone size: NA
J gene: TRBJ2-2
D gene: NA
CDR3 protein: CSVEEAGDTGELFF
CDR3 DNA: TGCAGCGTTGAAGAGGCAGGAGACACCGGGGAGCTGTTTTTT

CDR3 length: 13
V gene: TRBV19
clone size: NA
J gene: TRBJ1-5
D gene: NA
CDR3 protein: CASSRPQGTRQHF
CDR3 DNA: TGTGCCAGTAGTAGGCCCCAGGGGACGAGGCAGCATTTT

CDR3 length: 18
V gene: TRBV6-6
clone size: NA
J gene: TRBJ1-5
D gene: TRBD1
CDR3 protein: CASSLPGQGNIGNQPQHF
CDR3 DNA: TGTGCCAGCAGCCTTCCGGGACAGGGTAATATTGGCAATCAGCCCCAGCATTTT

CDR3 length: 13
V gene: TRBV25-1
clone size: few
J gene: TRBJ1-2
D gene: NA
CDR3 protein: CASRLREKGGYTF
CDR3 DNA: TGTGCCAGCAGGCTCCGGGAGAAAGGAGGCTACACCTTC

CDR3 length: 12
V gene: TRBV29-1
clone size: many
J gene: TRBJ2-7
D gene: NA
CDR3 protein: CSVEKTASEQYF
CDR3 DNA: TGCAGCGTTGAAAAGACGGCAAGCGAGCAGTACTTC

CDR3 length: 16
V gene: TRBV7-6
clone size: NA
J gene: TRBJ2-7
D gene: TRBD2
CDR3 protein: CASSPRRGEYSYEQYF
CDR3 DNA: TGCGCCAGCAGCCCTAGACGGGGGGAATACTCCTACGAGCAGTACTTC

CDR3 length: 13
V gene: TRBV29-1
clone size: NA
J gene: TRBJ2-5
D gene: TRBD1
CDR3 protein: CSVEWTGGETQYF
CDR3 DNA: TGCAGCGTTGAGTGGACAGGGGGGGAGACCCAGTACTTC

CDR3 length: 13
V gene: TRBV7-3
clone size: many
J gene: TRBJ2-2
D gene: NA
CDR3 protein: CASSLTVSGELFF
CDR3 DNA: TGTGCCAGCAGCTTAACAGTCAGCGGGGAGCTGTTTTTT

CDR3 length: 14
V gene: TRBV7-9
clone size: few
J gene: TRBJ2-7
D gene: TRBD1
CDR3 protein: CASSQPGQMYEQYF
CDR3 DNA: TGTGCCAGCAGTCAACCGGGACAGATGTACGAGCAGTACTTC

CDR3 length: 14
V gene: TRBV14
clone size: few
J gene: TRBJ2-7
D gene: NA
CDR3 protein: CASSQDQGDYEQYF
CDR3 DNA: TGTGCCAGCAGCCAAGATCAGGGCGACTACGAGCAGTACTTC

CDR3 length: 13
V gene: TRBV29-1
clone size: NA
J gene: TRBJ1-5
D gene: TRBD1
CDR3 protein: CSARQGVRQPQHF
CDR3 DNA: TGTAGCGCTAGACAGGGGGTCCGACAGCCCCAGCATTTT

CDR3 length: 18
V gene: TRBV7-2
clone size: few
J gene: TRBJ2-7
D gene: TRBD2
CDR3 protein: CASRDPVGLAGDNGEQYF
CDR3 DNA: TGTGCCAGCAGGGACCCGGTGGGACTAGCGGGAGACAATGGCGAGCAGTACTTC

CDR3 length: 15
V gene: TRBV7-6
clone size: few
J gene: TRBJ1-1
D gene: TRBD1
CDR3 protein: CASSYTAGGFTEAFF
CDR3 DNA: TGTGCCAGCAGCTACACCGCAGGGGGATTTACTGAAGCTTTCTTT

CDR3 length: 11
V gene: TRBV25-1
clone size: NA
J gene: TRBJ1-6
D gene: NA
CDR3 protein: CASTFETPLHF
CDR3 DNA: TGTGCCAGTACCTTCGAGACACCCCTCCACTTT

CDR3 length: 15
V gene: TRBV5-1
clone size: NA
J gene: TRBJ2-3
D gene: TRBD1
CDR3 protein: CASSPPGQAQDTQYF
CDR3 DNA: TGCGCCAGTAGCCCCCCGGGACAGGCCCAAGATACGCAGTATTTT

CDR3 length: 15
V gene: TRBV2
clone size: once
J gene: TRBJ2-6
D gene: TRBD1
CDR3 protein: CASSDPGTGADVLTF
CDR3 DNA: TGTGCCAGCAGTGATCCCGGGACAGGGGCCGACGTCCTGACTTTC

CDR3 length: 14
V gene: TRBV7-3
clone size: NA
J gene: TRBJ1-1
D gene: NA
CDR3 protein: CASSLVGKLTEAFF
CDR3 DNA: TGTGCCAGCAGCTTAGTTGGCAAACTGACTGAAGCTTTCTTT

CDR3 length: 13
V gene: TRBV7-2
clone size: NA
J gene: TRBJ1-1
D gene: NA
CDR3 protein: CASSLGSLPEAFF
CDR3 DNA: TGTGCCAGCAGCTTGGGATCCTTGCCTGAAGCTTTCTTT

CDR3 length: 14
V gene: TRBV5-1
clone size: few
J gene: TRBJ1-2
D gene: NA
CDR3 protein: CASSFGDKGGGYTF
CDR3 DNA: TGCGCCAGCAGCTTCGGCGACAAGGGAGGTGGCTACACCTTC

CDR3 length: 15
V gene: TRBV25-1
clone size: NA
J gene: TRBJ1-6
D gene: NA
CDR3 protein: CASSELGRGNSPLHF
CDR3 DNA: TGTGCCAGCAGTGAACTTGGCAGGGGCAATTCACCCCTCCACTTT

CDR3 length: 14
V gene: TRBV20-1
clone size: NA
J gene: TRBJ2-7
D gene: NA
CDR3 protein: CSARDKGRGYEQYF
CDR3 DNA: TGCAGTGCTAGAGATAAAGGCAGGGGTTACGAGCAGTACTTC

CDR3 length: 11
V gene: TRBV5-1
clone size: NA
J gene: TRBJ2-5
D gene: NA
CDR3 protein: CASRMDSTWYF
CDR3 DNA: TGCGCCAGCAGAATGGACAGTACCTGGTACTTC

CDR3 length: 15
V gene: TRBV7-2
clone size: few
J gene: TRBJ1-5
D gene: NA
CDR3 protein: CASSQTGWLYQPQHF
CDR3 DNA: TGTGCCAGCAGCCAGACAGGTTGGCTGTATCAGCCCCAGCATTTT

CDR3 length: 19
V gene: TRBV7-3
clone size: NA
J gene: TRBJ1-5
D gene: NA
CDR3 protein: CASSLNAGGSEGGYQPQHF
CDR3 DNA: TGTGCCAGCAGCTTAAACGCCGGGGGCTCAGAGGGGGGCTATCAGCCCCAGCATTTT

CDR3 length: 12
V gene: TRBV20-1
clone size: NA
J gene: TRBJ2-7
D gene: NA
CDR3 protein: CSVLGGGAEQYF
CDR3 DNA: TGCAGTGTCTTGGGTGGGGGGGCCGAGCAGTACTTC

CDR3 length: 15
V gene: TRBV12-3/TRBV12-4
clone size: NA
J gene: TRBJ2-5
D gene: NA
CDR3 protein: CASSLIQGNQETQYF
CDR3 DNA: TGTGCCAGCAGTTTAATACAGGGAAACCAAGAGACCCAGTACTTC

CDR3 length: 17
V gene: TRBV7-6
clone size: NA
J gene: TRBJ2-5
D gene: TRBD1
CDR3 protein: CGSSGSGTGGLKETQYF
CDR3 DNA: TGTGGCAGCAGTGGATCCGGGACAGGGGGTTTAAAAGAGACCCAGTACTTC

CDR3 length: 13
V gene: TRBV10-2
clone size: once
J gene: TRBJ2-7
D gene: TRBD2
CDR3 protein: CATLAGGAYEQYF
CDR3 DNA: TGCGCCACTCTAGCGGGAGGGGCTTACGAGCAGTACTTC